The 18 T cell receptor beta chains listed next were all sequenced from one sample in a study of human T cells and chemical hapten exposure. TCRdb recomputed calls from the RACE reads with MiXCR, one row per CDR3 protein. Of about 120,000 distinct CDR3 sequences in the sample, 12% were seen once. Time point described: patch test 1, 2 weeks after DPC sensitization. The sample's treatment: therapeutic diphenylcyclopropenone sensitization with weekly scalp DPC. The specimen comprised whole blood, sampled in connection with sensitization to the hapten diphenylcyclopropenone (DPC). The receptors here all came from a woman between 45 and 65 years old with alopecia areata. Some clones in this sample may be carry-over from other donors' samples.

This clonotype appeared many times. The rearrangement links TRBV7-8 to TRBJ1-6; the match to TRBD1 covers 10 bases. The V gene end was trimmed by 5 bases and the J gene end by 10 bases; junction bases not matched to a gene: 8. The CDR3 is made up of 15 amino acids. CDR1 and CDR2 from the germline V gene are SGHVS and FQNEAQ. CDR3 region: CASSVSGTGESPLHF. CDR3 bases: TGTGCCAGCAGCGTCTCCGGGACAGGGGAATCACCCCTCCACTTT. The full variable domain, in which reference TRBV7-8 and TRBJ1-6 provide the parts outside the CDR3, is GAGVSQSPRYKVAKRGQDVALRCDPISGHVSLFWYQQALGQGPEFLTYFQNEAQLDKSGLPSDRFFAERPEGSVSTLKIQRTQQEDSAVYLCASSVSGTGESPLHFGNGTRLTVT.

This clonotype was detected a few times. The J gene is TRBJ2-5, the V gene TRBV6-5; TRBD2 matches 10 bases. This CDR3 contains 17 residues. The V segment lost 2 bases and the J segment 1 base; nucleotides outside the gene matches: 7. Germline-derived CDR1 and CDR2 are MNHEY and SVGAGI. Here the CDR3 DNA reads TGTGCCAGCAGTTACCATTTACTAGCGGGGAGCCAAGAGACCCAGTACTTC. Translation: CASSYHLLAGSQETQYF.

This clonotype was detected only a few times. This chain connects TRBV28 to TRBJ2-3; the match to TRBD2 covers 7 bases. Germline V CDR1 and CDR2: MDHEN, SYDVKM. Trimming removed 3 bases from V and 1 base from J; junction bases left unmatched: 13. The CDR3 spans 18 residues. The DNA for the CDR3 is TGTGCCAGCAGTTTTCCGGCTAGCGGAGCTCAACGCACAGATACGCAGTATTTT. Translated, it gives CASSFPASGAQRTDTQYF.

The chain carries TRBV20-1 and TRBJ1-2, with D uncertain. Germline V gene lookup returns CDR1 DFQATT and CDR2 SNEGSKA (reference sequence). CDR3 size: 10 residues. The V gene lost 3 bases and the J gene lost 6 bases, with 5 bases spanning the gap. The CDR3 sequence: CSARKDGYTF. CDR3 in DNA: TGCAGTGCTAGGAAAGATGGCTACACCTTC.

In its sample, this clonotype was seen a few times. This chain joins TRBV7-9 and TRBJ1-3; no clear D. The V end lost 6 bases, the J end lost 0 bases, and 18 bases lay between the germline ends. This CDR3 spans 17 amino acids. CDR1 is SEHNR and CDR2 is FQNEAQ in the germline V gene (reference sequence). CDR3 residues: CASRQGLGGSSGNTIYF. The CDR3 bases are TGTGCCAGCAGACAAGGATTAGGTGGGAGCTCTGGAAACACCATATATTTT.

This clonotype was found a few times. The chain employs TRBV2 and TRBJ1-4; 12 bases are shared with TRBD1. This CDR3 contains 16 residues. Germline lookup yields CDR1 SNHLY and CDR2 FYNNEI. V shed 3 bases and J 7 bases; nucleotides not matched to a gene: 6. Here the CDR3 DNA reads TGTGCCAGCAGTGAGGGGACAGGGGGCTTGGTTGAAAAACTGTTTTTT. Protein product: CASSEGTGGLVEKLFF.

The CDR3 loop is CASSRGAGATFPYEQYF. In DNA, the CDR3 is TGTGCCAGCAGCCGTGGGGCCGGGGCCACCTTTCCCTACGAGCAGTACTTC. The V call is TRBV28, the J call TRBJ2-7, with D perhaps matching TRBD1 or TRBD2 (5 bases each). There are 17 residues in the CDR3. Trimming took off 6 bases at V and 2 bases at J, with 23 bases between the two ends. Germline CDR1 reads MDHEN; CDR2 reads SYDVKM. Complete variable domain (other parts from reference TRBV28 and TRBJ2-7): DVKVTQSSRYLVKRTGEKVFLECVQDMDHENMFWYRQDPGLGLRLIYFSYDVKMKEKGDIPEGYSVSREKKERFSLILESASTNQTSMYLCASSRGAGATFPYEQYFGPGTRLTVT.

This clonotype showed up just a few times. The chain's CDR3 is CASSLGGVRAFF. The CDR3 DNA reads TGTGCCAGCAGCTTAGGGGGAGTTCGGGCGTTCTTC. The genes are TRBV7-2 and TRBJ2-1; D perhaps matches TRBD2 (5 bases). The length of the CDR3 is 12 residues. Germline V gene lookup returns CDR1 SGHTA and CDR2 FQGNSA. V shed 1 base and J shed 15 bases, with 13 bases lying between them.

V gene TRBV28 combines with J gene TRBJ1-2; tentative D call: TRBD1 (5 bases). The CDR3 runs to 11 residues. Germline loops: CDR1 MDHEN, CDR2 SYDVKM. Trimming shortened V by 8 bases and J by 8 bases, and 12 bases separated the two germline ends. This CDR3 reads CASRSGGGYTF. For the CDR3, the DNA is TGTGCCAGCCGTAGTGGGGGAGGCTACACCTTC.

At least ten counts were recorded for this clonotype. The DNA of the CDR3 is TGTGCCAGCAGTGCCATGCTAACAACTGAAGCTTTCTTT. Protein product: CASSAMLTTEAFF. The V call is TRBV9, the J call TRBJ1-1; D gene unclear. Germline assignment: CDR1 SGDLS and CDR2 YYNGEE. The ends were cut back, 5 bases at V and 5 bases at J, with 13 bases in the middle. The CDR3 consists of 13 residues.

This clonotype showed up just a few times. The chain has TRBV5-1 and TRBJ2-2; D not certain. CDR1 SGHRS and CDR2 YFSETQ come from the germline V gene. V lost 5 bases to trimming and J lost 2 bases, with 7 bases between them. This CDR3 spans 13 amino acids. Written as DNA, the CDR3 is TGCGCCAGCAGTTACAGTAACACCGGGGAGCTGTTTTTT. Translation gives CASSYSNTGELFF.

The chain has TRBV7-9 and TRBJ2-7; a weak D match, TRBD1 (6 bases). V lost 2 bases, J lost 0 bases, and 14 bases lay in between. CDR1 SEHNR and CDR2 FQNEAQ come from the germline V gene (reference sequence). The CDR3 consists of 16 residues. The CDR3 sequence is CASSLPPRGTSYEQYF. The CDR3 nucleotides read TGTGCCAGCAGCTTACCCCCCAGGGGTACCTCCTACGAGCAGTACTTC. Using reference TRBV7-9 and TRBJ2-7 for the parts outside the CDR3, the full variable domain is DTGVSQNPRHKITKRGQNVTFRCDPISEHNRLYWYRQTLGQGPEFLTYFQNEAQLEKSRLLSDRFSAERPKGSFSTLEIQRTEQGDSAMYLCASSLPPRGTSYEQYFGPGTRLTVT.

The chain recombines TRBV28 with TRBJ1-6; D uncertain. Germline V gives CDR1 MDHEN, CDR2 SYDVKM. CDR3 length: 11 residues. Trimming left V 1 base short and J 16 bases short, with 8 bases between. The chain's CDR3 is CASSLSGRLHF. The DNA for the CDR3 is TGTGCCAGCAGTTTATCCGGGCGGCTCCACTTT.

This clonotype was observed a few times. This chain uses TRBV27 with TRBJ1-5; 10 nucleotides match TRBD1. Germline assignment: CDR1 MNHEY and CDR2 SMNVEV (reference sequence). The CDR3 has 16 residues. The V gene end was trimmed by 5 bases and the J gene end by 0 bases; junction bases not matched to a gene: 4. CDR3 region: CASSDRDRGSNQPQHF. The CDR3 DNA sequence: TGTGCCAGCAGTGACCGGGACAGGGGTAGCAATCAGCCCCAGCATTTT.

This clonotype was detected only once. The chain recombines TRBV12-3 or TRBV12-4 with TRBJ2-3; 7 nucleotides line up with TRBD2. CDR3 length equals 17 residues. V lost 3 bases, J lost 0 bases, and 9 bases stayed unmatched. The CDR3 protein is CASSFKASGTSTDTQYF. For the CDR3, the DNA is TGTGCCAGCAGTTTCAAGGCTAGCGGAACTAGCACAGATACGCAGTATTTT.

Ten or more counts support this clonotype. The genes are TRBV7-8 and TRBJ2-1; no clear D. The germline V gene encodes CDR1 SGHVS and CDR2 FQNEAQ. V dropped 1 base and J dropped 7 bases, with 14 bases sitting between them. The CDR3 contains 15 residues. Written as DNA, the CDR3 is TGTGCCAGCAGCTTAGAAATGTACCAGGCAAATGAGCAGTTCTTC. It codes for CASSLEMYQANEQFF.

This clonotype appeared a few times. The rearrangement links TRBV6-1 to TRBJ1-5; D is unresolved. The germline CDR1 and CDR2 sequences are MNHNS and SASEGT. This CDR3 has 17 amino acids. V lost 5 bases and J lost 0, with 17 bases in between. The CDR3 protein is CASSRRAAGDSNQPQHF. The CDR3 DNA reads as TGTGCCAGCAGTCGAAGGGCCGCTGGGGATAGCAATCAGCCCCAGCATTTT.

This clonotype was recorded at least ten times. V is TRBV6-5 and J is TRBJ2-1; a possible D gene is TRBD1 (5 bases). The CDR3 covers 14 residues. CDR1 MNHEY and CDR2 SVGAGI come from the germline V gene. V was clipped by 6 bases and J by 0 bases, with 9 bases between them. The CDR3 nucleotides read TGTGCCAGCAGCAGGACAAACTCCTACAATGAGCAGTTCTTC. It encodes CASSRTNSYNEQFF.